This T cell receptor (beta chain) is from a study of shared clonotypes between healthy human individuals. Trimming removed 8 bases at V and 0 bases at J, with 7 bases between. Germline V CDR1 and CDR2: SNHLY, FYNNEI. CDR3 length: 12 residues. The study drew all its donors from Caucasian adults living in Nashville, Tennessee. TCRdb keeps only in-frame clones here, not all; method: immunoSEQ multiplex PCR. The sample has about 2 million clones, roughly 95% seen once; the top ten hold 0.1% to 0.15%. The chain couples TRBV2 to TRBJ1-2; D is undetermined. This clonotype originated in a man aged 18-30 years in good health. Input material: naive CD4+ T cells sorted from blood. The sample's subset: CD45RA+ positively selected. The CDR3 DNA reads TGTGCCAGCGCCACAGCTAACTATGGCTACACCTTC. Its translation: CASATANYGYTF. Full variable domain (rest looked up from reference TRBV2 and TRBJ1-2): EPEVTQTPSHQVTQMGQEVILRCVPISNHLYFYWYRQILGQKVEFLVSFYNNEISEKSEIFDDQFSVERPDGSNFTLKIRSTKLEDSAMYFCASATANYGYTFGSGTRLTVV.